These 21 T cell receptor beta chains share one sample of origin, sequenced in a study of OX40 agonist ivuxolimab in advanced cancers. Libraries were built with the immunoSEQ multiplex PCR assay. The table was pulled from immuneACCESS by TCRdb, which kept in-frame rearrangements only. Such tables lose some clones; where checked, under half of the loss comes from unresolved V genes, and the rest has no known cause. Across this sample there are around 80,000 clones, with around 94% seen only once. In total, the top ten clones hold 20% of the sample. Sample: CD4+ or CD8+ T cells sorted from blood, taken in a trial of the OX40 agonist ivuxolimab. The origin of the receptors is an adult with an advanced solid tumor such as melanoma, head and neck, liver or kidney cancer.

This chain links TRBV27 with TRBJ1-2; perhaps TRBD1 as D (5 bases). This CDR3 spans 15 amino acids. Between the trimmed V and J ends, which lost 7 bases and 6 bases, there was a span of 21 bases. Germline V lookup: CDR1 MNHEY, CDR2 SMNVEV (reference sequence). CDR3: CASNRWGSSPDGYTF. Here the CDR3 DNA reads TGTGCCAGCAACCGCTGGGGCAGTTCCCCCGATGGCTACACCTTC.

In its sample, this clone ranks as medium-sized. The chain joins TRBV25-1 to TRBJ1-1; D might be TRBD1 (5 bases). CDR3 length: 13 residues. Germline V gene data show CDR1 as MGHDK and CDR2 as SYGVNS. Trimming cost V 5 bases and J 6 bases, with 13 bases left between them. CDR3 sequence (DNA): TGTGCCAGCAGTCCTCAGGGTGTCGCTGAAGCTTTCTTT. It translates to CASSPQGVAEAFF.

This clone was detected only a few times. This chain links TRBV6-1 with TRBJ1-1, with D possibly TRBD1 on 6 matching bases. Germline V gene data show CDR1 as MNHNS and CDR2 as SASEGT. The CDR3 is made up of 15 amino acids. The germline V and J ends were trimmed by 1 base and 1 base, with 10 bases remaining between them. CDR3 residues: CASSEGGGGNTEAFF. CDR3 sequence (DNA): TGTGCCAGCAGTGAAGGGGGAGGGGGGAACACTGAAGCTTTCTTT.

The chain carries TRBV6-5 and TRBJ2-1; tentatively, D is TRBD1 (5 bases). The CDR3 runs 11 residues. Germline loops: CDR1 MNHEY, CDR2 SVGAGI. Trimming cost V 4 bases and J 10 bases, with 8 bases left between them. CDR3 sequence: CASSLRTEQFF. CDR3 DNA: TGTGCCAGCAGTTTAAGGACAGAGCAGTTCTTC.

V is TRBV9 and J is TRBJ1-1; D gene uncertain. Germline CDR1 SGDLS, CDR2 YYNGEE. V was clipped by 4 bases and J by 9 bases, with 16 bases between them. The CDR3 covers 13 residues. This chain's CDR3 is CASSPDGGLQAFF. CDR3 nucleotide sequence: TGTGCCAGCAGCCCCGATGGTGGGCTCCAAGCTTTCTTT.

This chain joins TRBV27 and TRBJ2-2; 9 bases map to TRBD1. After removal of 3 bases from V and 3 bases from J, the junction contained 14 bases not matched to a gene. The CDR3 spans 19 residues. Germline CDR1 MNHEY, CDR2 SMNVEV (reference sequence). The CDR3 nucleotides read TGTGCCAGCAGTTTGAAGAATCTGACAGGGGGGATAGACACCGGGGAGCTGTTTTTT. It specifies CASSLKNLTGGIDTGELFF.

The CDR3, as DNA: TGTGCCAGCAGTTTAGGGCCCCCCTACAATGAGCAGTTCTTC. Its protein is CASSLGPPYNEQFF. This chain connects TRBV28 to TRBJ2-1, with D hard to call. Trimming took off 2 bases at V and 2 bases at J, with 7 bases between the two ends. The CDR3 extends over 14 amino acids. CDR1 is MDHEN, CDR2 SYDVKM, per germline.

The chain joins TRBV7-3 to TRBJ2-3; 8 bases align to TRBD2. This CDR3 is 17 amino acids long. Per the germline V gene, CDR1 is SGHTA and CDR2 is FQGTGA. J was trimmed by 1 base and V by 5 bases; bases with no gene match: 11. The CDR3 here is CASSRYGLTSGTDTQYF. The DNA for the CDR3 is TGTGCCAGCAGCCGATACGGACTGACTAGCGGCACAGATACGCAGTATTTT.

This clone occurred once. The chain has TRBV6-1 and TRBJ2-7, with D perhaps TRBD1 (5 bases). CDR1 and CDR2 from the germline V gene are MNHNS and SASEGT. The V and J ends lost 4 bases and 2 bases respectively, with 9 bases between them. There are 13 residues in the CDR3. CDR3 loop: CASSVGRAYEQYF. CDR3 DNA sequence: TGTGCCAGCAGTGTTGGCAGGGCCTACGAGCAGTACTTC.

V and J are TRBV29-1 and TRBJ2-7; D gene uncertain. There are 14 residues in the CDR3. V was cut by 4 bases and J by 1 base, with 14 bases left in between. CDR1 and CDR2 (germline): SQVTM, ANQGSEA. This chain's CDR3 is CSVVYPPQSYEQYF. CDR3 DNA: TGCAGCGTTGTATACCCCCCGCAATCCTACGAGCAGTACTTC.

The chain joins TRBV6-1 to TRBJ2-3; D call uncertain. The germline gives CDR1 MNHNS, CDR2 SASEGT. The CDR3 runs to 17 residues. Trimming removed 1 base from V and 0 bases from J, with 14 bases in between. For the CDR3, the DNA is TGTGCCAGCAGTGAAGAGGCATGGCATAGCAGCACAGATACGCAGTATTTT. This sequence encodes CASSEEAWHSSTDTQYF.

V and J are TRBV5-4 and TRBJ2-5; 8 positions agree with TRBD1. The CDR3 totals 14 residues. Germline lookup yields CDR1 SGHNT and CDR2 YYREEE (reference sequence). J lost 3 bases, V lost 5 bases, and 6 bases had no gene match. The CDR3 DNA sequence: TGTGCCAGCAGGCCGACAGGGGCCGAAGAGACCCAGTACTTC. It codes for CASRPTGAEETQYF.

The chain employs TRBV27 and TRBJ2-7; no reliable D call. Germline V gene lookup returns CDR1 MNHEY and CDR2 SMNVEV (reference sequence). The CDR3 sequence is 14 residues long. The V end was cut by 1 base, the J end by 5 bases, with 12 bases between. The CDR3 here is CASSLLPRHDEQYF. The CDR3 DNA is TGTGCCAGCAGTTTATTACCCCGACATGACGAGCAGTACTTC.

This chain's CDR3 is CASSPGTEAFF. The CDR3 nucleotides are TGTGCCAGCAGCCCGGGGACTGAAGCTTTCTTT. The V and J genes are TRBV7-6 and TRBJ1-1; D is uncertain. From germline, CDR1 is SGHVS and CDR2 FNYEAQ. Deletions cut 5 bases from V and 5 bases from J, with 6 bases between. The CDR3 spans 11 residues.

CDR3 sequence reads: CASSQSGNSNQPQHF. The DNA for the CDR3 is TGTGCCAGCAGCCAATCTGGGAATAGCAATCAGCCCCAGCATTTT. The chain uses TRBV7-9 and TRBJ1-5; D uncertain. V lost 5 bases and J lost 0, with 11 bases in between. Germline CDR1 SEHNR, CDR2 FQNEAQ (reference sequence). This CDR3 spans 15 amino acids.

CDR3 sequence: CASSQDGGSPETQYF. CDR3 DNA: TGCGCCAGCAGCCAAGATGGCGGGAGCCCAGAGACCCAGTACTTC. The rearrangement links TRBV4-3 to TRBJ2-5, with 7 nucleotides matching TRBD2. This CDR3 has 15 amino acids. Germline CDR1 LGHNA, CDR2 YSLEER. The junction had 5 bases not matched to a gene; V was cut back by 0 bases and J by 4 bases.

The chain combines TRBV7-6 with TRBJ2-7, with TRBD1 matching over 10 bases. CDR1 and CDR2 (germline): SGHVS, FNYEAQ. The V segment lost 1 base and the J segment 4 bases; nucleotides outside the gene matches: 4. This CDR3 contains 15 residues. The CDR3 loop reads CASSLGPGQGYEQYF. CDR3 sequence (DNA): TGTGCCAGCAGCTTAGGACCGGGACAGGGGTACGAGCAGTACTTC.

The rearrangement uses TRBV29-1 and TRBJ2-7; TRBD1 is a possible D gene (6 bases). V was shortened by 6 bases and J by 6 bases, with 21 bases between the two germline ends. The germline CDR1 and CDR2 sequences are SQVTM and ANQGSEA. The CDR3 contains 14 residues. The CDR3 sequence is CSVAGTEARGEQYF. In nucleotides, the CDR3 is TGCAGCGTAGCCGGGACCGAGGCCAGGGGCGAGCAGTACTTC.

This clone was recorded once. This rearrangement joins TRBV6-5 to TRBJ1-1; weak D call: TRBD1 (6 bases). The germline V and J ends were trimmed by 0 bases and 4 bases, with 12 bases remaining between them. Germline V gene data show CDR1 as MNHEY and CDR2 as SVGAGI. This CDR3 has 15 amino acids. The CDR3 sequence is CASSYSGGESTEAFF. In nucleotides, the CDR3 is TGTGCCAGCAGTTACTCAGGGGGGGAAAGCACTGAAGCTTTCTTT.

Here the CDR3 DNA reads TGTGCCAGCAGTGAATCCCTTACTTACTACGAGCAGTACTTC. This gives the protein CASSESLTYYEQYF. V usage is TRBV6-5 and J usage is TRBJ2-7, with D unclear. The V and J ends lost 5 bases and 3 bases respectively, with 14 bases between them. The CDR3 is 14 amino acids. CDR1 and CDR2 (germline): MNHEY, SVGAGI.

The rearrangement uses TRBV6-4 and TRBJ2-1; D is perhaps TRBD2 (6 bases). The CDR3 covers 12 residues. Germline V gene data show CDR1 as MRHNA and CDR2 as SNTAGT. The V end was cut by 0 bases, the J end by 12 bases, with 9 bases between. CDR3 region: CASSDSFGRQFF. CDR3 bases: TGTGCCAGCAGTGACTCGTTCGGGAGGCAGTTCTTC.